The 25 T cell receptor beta chains listed next were all sequenced from one sample in a study of sequential checkpoint blockade in melanoma. The assay was immunoSEQ multiplex PCR, and TCRdb's table has in-frame clones only and misses some. The table lists 700 to 850 clones, roughly 27% of them singletons. Specified treatment: randomized to nivolumab then ipilimumab (arm A) or the reverse (arm B). Sequenced material: tumor tissue (inferred from file names), taken from a patient given nivolumab and ipilimumab in sequence. These receptors were collected from a human donor with melanoma.

This clone was observed a handful of times. V is TRBV6-8 and J is TRBJ1-5, with a possible D match to TRBD1 (5 bases). The CDR3 consists of 13 residues. V was trimmed by 7 bases and J by 5 bases, leaving 12 bases between them. Germline CDR1 MNHGY, CDR2 SAAAGT. The CDR3 spells CASTTTVHQPQHF. CDR3 DNA: TGTGCCAGCACAACGACAGTCCATCAGCCCCAGCATTTT.

V is TRBV29-1 and J is TRBJ2-2; the D gene is possibly TRBD1 (6 bases). The V gene's germline CDR1 is SQVTM and CDR2 ANQGSEA. V was trimmed by 3 bases and J by 1 base, leaving 9 bases between them. The CDR3 contains 14 residues. The CDR3 reads CSVDLQGNTGELFF. CDR3 sequence (DNA): TGCAGCGTTGACTTACAGGGGAACACCGGGGAGCTGTTTTTT.

The chain joins TRBV5-1 to TRBJ1-3; no firm D call. V shed 2 bases and J shed 2 bases, with 11 bases lying between them. Germline V gene lookup returns CDR1 SGHRS and CDR2 YFSETQ. The CDR3 is made up of 15 amino acids. CDR3: CASSLQPGTGNTIYF. CDR3 DNA: TGCGCCAGCAGCTTACAACCTGGAACTGGAAACACCATATATTTT.

The chain carries TRBV30 and TRBJ1-6; D might be TRBD1 (6 bases). This CDR3 spans 21 amino acids. In germline, CDR1 is GTSNPN, CDR2 SVGIG (reference sequence). With 0 bases removed from V and 2 bases from J, the gap between germline ends came to 26 bases. The CDR3 protein is CAWSVKGPWTELTTYNSPLHF. The CDR3 DNA is TGTGCCTGGAGTGTTAAGGGGCCGTGGACAGAACTTACGACCTATAATTCACCCCTCCACTTT.

This clone was recorded a few times. V is TRBV28 and J is TRBJ1-1; perhaps TRBD1 as D (6 bases). Germline V gene lookup returns CDR1 MDHEN and CDR2 SYDVKM. The CDR3 sequence is 15 residues long. With 6 bases removed from V and 0 bases from J, the gap between germline ends came to 14 bases. CDR3 in amino acids: CASRPQTGLNTEAFF. DNA for the CDR3: TGTGCCAGCAGACCACAGACAGGCCTGAACACTGAAGCTTTCTTT.

The CDR3 DNA follows: TGTGCCAGCAGTTTTCCGGAGGGTGAAAAACTGTTTTTT. It yields the protein CASSFPEGEKLFF. The chain uses TRBV9 and TRBJ1-4; D gene uncertain. This CDR3 region has 13 residues. Germline loops: CDR1 SGDLS, CDR2 YYNGEE. Trimming left V 5 bases short and J 7 bases short, with 12 bases between. The variable domain in full, completed from reference TRBV9 and TRBJ1-4, reads DSGVTQTPKHLITATGQRVTLRCSPRSGDLSVYWYQQSLDQGLQFLIQYYNGEERAKGNILERFSAQQFPDLHSELNLSSLELGDSALYFCASSFPEGEKLFFGSGTQLSVL.

In its sample, this clone ranks as large. The gene calls are TRBV11-3 and TRBJ1-3; TRBD1 aligns across 7 bases. The CDR3 is 14 residues long. The V segment lost 8 bases and the J segment 3 bases; nucleotides outside the gene matches: 7. The germline V gene encodes CDR1 SGHNT and CDR2 YENEEA. The CDR3, as DNA: TGTGCCAGCGGTCCGGGACAGTATGGAAACACCATATATTTT. This encodes CASGPGQYGNTIYF. The entire variable domain, with the rest obtained from reference TRBV11-3 and TRBJ1-3, is as follows: EAGVVQSPRYKIIEKKQPVAFWCNPISGHNTLYWYLQNLGQGPELLIRYENEEAVDDSQLPKDRFSAERLKGVDSTLKIQPAELGDSAVYLCASGPGQYGNTIYFGEGSWLTVV.

J is TRBJ1-2 and V is TRBV6-7, with 8 nucleotides matching TRBD1. TRBV6-7 is an open reading frame whose function is uncertain. This CDR3 has 17 amino acids. J gave up 8 bases and V 7 bases, and 21 bases lay outside the gene matches. This CDR3 is CASTTQPAGTGLWGYTF. In nucleotides, the CDR3 is TGTGCCAGCACTACTCAGCCCGCCGGGACAGGCCTCTGGGGCTACACCTTC.

By share, this clone ranks as large. The chain employs TRBV19 and TRBJ1-1; D gene unclear. CDR3 size: 14 residues. V lost 3 bases and J lost 10, with 18 bases in between. CDR1 and CDR2 (germline): LNHDA, SQIVND (reference sequence). Here the CDR3 reads CASSIGGVQLGAFF. Written as DNA, the CDR3 is TGTGCCAGTAGTATCGGAGGAGTTCAGCTTGGAGCTTTCTTT.

This clone is labeled as large. CDR3 amino acids: CASSIVVLGPTGYTF. Written as DNA, the CDR3 is TGTGCCAGTAGTATAGTAGTACTGGGACCTACGGGCTACACCTTC. J is TRBJ1-2 and V is TRBV19, with D perhaps matching TRBD1 (5 bases). Deletions cut 1 base from V and 8 bases from J, with 17 bases between. Germline V gene sequence: CDR1 LNHDA, CDR2 SQIVND (reference sequence). The CDR3 sequence is 15 residues long.

By share of the sample, this clone is hyperexpanded. The chain joins TRBV19 to TRBJ2-2; 13 nucleotides match TRBD2. The V segment lost 4 bases and the J segment 3 bases; nucleotides outside the gene matches: 2. Germline V gene data show CDR1 as LNHDA and CDR2 as SQIVND (reference sequence). This CDR3 is built from 16 residues. The CDR3 DNA is TGTGCCAGTAGTAAGACTAGCGGGGGGTACACCGGGGAGCTGTTTTTT. Its translation: CASSKTSGGYTGELFF.

Details on this clone: Germline is not matched at one junction end, which may reflect a read error. This chain uses TRBV6-4 with TRBJ2-1; tentative D call: TRBD2 (5 bases). There are 11 residues in the CDR3. The germline CDR1 and CDR2 sequences are MRHNA and SNTAGT. CDR3 protein: CAISGGNEQFF. DNA for the CDR3: TGTGCCATCAGTGGCGGGAATGAGCAGTTCTTC.

This clone is labeled as medium-sized (0.01 to 0.1%). V is TRBV7-7 and J is TRBJ2-5; 10 bases are shared with TRBD1. The CDR3 has 14 residues. Germline assignment: CDR1 SSHAT and CDR2 FNYEAQ (reference sequence). V lost 5 bases, J lost 3 bases, and 3 bases stayed unmatched. CDR3 sequence (DNA): TGTGCCAGCAGCGCGGGACAGGGGAAAGAGACCCAGTACTTC. Its protein is CASSAGQGKETQYF.

The V and J genes are TRBV5-1 and TRBJ1-1; tentative D call: TRBD1 (5 bases). The CDR3 is made up of 15 amino acids. V lost 0 bases and J lost 1, with 10 bases in between. Germline V lookup: CDR1 SGHRS, CDR2 YFSETQ. CDR3 sequence reads: CASSLAGLGNTEAFF. In DNA, the CDR3 is TGCGCCAGCAGCTTGGCAGGGCTAGGGAACACTGAAGCTTTCTTT.

This clone was counted a single time. The chain carries TRBV18 and TRBJ1-1; TRBD1 is a possible D gene (5 bases). Germline loops: CDR1 KGHSH, CDR2 LQKENI. The CDR3 contains 13 residues. V lost 4 bases, J lost 3 bases, and 9 bases lay in between. CDR3 nucleotides: TGTGCCAGCTCACTTGAAGGGGACACTGAAGCTTTCTTT. Its protein product is CASSLEGDTEAFF.

This clone qualifies as medium-sized. The chain combines TRBV4-1 with TRBJ1-2; D is possibly TRBD1 (6 bases). CDR1 is MGHRA, CDR2 YSYEKL, per germline. Trimming cost V 0 bases and J 5 bases, with 13 bases left between them. This CDR3 has 15 amino acids. The CDR3: CASSQDPGVEYGYTF. DNA of the CDR3: TGCGCCAGCAGCCAAGACCCAGGGGTGGAATATGGCTACACCTTC.

V usage is TRBV29-1 and J usage is TRBJ2-1, with D tentatively TRBD1 (5 bases). Trimming removed 6 bases from V and 9 bases from J, with 15 bases in between. Germline CDR1 SQVTM, CDR2 ANQGSEA. The CDR3 sequence is 12 residues long. Here the CDR3 DNA reads TGCAGCGTCGCGGACATGACGGGTGAGCAGTTCTTC. Translating it yields CSVADMTGEQFF.

In its sample, this clone is large. This rearrangement joins TRBV11-3 to TRBJ1-2, with TRBD1 as a possible D gene (6 bases). This CDR3 region has 14 residues. V dropped 5 bases and J dropped 8 bases, with 18 bases sitting between them. Looked up from germline, CDR1 is SGHNT and CDR2 is YENEEA. CDR3 nucleotide sequence: TGTGCCAGCAGCATTGAACAGGGAAGAAGGGGCTACACCTTC. As protein: CASSIEQGRRGYTF.

The genes are TRBV6-8 and TRBJ1-1; D unresolved. V dropped 0 bases and J dropped 1 base, with 3 bases sitting between them. CDR1 and CDR2 (germline): MNHGY, SAAAGT. The CDR3 length is 13 residues. The CDR3, as DNA: TGTGCCAGCAGTTACTCGAAGAACACTGAAGCTTTCTTT. Its translation is CASSYSKNTEAFF.

The rearrangement joins TRBV11-3 to TRBJ2-3, with D possibly TRBD2 on 6 matching bases. The germline gives CDR1 SGHNT, CDR2 YENEEA. The germline V and J ends were trimmed by 3 bases and 3 bases, with 10 bases remaining between them. The CDR3 extends over 14 amino acids. CDR3 sequence (DNA): TGTGCCAGCAGCTTCTCGGGGGAGACAGATACGCAGTATTTT. This gives the protein CASSFSGETDTQYF.

This clone has just a few counts. The J gene is TRBJ2-3, the V gene TRBV6-8; the match to TRBD2 covers 13 bases. The CDR3 contains 15 residues. V was clipped by 6 bases and J by 4 bases; unmatched bases: 4. In germline, CDR1 is MNHGY, CDR2 SAAAGT. CDR3 coding DNA: TGTGCCAGCAGCCTACTAGCGGGGGGGCCAGATACGCAGTATTTT. Translating gives CASSLLAGGPDTQYF.

V is TRBV25-1 and J is TRBJ2-3; 9 bases fit TRBD1. Losses at the gene ends were 1 base for V and 3 bases for J; bases not matched to a gene: 2. CDR3 size: 15 residues. Germline CDR1 MGHDK, CDR2 SYGVNS. The CDR3: CASSESGTGTDTQYF. The CDR3 nucleotides read TGTGCCAGCAGTGAATCCGGGACAGGGACAGATACGCAGTATTTT.

A few counts support this clone. The J gene is TRBJ2-3, the V gene TRBV28; D not certain. CDR1 and CDR2 (germline): MDHEN, SYDVKM. V was cut by 6 bases and J by 6 bases, with 13 bases left in between. The CDR3 sequence is 13 residues long. The CDR3 reads CASSPPVIDTQYF. In DNA, the CDR3 is TGTGCCAGCAGCCCCCCTGTTATTGATACGCAGTATTTT.

The V gene is TRBV29-1, the J gene TRBJ2-2; D unclear. Germline-derived CDR1 and CDR2 are SQVTM and ANQGSEA. V lost 3 bases and J lost 1, with 9 bases in between. CDR3 length: 14 amino acids. CDR3 in amino acids: CSVDGRGNTGELFF. As DNA, the CDR3 is TGCAGCGTTGACGGCCGCGGGAACACCGGGGAGCTGTTTTTT.

The chain couples TRBV5-1 to TRBJ1-1, with 8 nucleotides matching TRBD1. The CDR3 totals 15 residues. The germline CDR1 and CDR2 sequences are SGHRS and YFSETQ. Losses at the gene ends were 4 bases for V and 5 bases for J; bases not matched to a gene: 10. DNA of the CDR3: TGCGCCAGCAGCGCCGCTCCCAGGGGGCCTACTGAAGCTTTCTTT. As protein: CASSAAPRGPTEAFF.